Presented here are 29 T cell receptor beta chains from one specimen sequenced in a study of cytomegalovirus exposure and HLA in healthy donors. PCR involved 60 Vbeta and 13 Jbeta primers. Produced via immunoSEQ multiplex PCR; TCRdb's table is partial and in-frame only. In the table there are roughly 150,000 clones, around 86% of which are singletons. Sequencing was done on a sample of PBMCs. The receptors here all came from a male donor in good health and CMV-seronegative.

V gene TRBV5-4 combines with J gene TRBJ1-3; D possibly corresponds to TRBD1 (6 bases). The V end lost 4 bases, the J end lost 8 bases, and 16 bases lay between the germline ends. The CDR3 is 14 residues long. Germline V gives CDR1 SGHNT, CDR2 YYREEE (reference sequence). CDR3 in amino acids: CASSLAGTPHTIYF. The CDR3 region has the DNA TGTGCCAGCAGCCTGGCTGGGACACCCCACACCATATATTTT.

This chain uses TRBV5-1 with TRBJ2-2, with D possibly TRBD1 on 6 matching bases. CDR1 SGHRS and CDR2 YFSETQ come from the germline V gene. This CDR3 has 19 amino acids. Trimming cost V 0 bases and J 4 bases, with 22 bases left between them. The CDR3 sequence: CASSLDIPAGARVTGELFF. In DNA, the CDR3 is TGCGCCAGCAGCTTGGATATTCCTGCAGGGGCGCGGGTCACCGGGGAGCTGTTTTTT.

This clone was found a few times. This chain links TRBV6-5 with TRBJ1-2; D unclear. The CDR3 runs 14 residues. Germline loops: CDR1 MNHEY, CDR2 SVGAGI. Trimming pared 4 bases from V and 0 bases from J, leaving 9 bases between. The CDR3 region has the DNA TGTGCCAGCAGTTTTTTAGCAACTAACTATGGCTACACCTTC. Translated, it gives CASSFLATNYGYTF.

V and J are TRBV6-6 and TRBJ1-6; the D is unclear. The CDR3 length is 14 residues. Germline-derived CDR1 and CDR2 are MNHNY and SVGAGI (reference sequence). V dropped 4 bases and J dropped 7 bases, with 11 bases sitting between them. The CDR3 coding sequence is TGTGCCAGCAGTTCGGCAGGCCGGAATTCACCCCTCCACTTT. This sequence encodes CASSSAGRNSPLHF.

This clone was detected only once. DNA for the CDR3: TGTGCCATCAGCCCTGACAGTAACTATGGCTACACCTTC. It yields the protein CAISPDSNYGYTF. The gene calls are TRBV10-3 and TRBJ1-2, with D maybe TRBD1 (5 bases). Germline assignment: CDR1 ENHRY and CDR2 SYGVKD. The V gene lost 6 bases and the J gene lost 1 base, with 9 bases spanning the gap. This CDR3 spans 13 amino acids.

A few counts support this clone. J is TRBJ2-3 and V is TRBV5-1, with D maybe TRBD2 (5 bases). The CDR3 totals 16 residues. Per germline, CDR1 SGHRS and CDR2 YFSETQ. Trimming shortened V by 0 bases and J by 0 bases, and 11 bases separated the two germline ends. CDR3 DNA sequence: TGCGCCAGCAGCTTGGCCATCCTAGCTAGCACAGATACGCAGTATTTT. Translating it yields CASSLAILASTDTQYF.

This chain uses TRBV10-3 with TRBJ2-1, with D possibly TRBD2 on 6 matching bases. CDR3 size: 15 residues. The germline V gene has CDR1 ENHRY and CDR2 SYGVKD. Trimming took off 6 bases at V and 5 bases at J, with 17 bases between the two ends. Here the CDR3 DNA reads TGTGCCATCAGGGCGGGGCAGACCCTAAACAATGAGCAGTTCTTC. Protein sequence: CAIRAGQTLNNEQFF.

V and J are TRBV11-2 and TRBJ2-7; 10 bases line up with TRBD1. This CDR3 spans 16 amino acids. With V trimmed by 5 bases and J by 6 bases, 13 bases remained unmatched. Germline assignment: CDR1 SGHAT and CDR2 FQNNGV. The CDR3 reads CASSRVGTGEFREQYF. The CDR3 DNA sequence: TGTGCCAGCAGCCGCGTAGGGACAGGGGAATTCCGCGAGCAGTACTTC.

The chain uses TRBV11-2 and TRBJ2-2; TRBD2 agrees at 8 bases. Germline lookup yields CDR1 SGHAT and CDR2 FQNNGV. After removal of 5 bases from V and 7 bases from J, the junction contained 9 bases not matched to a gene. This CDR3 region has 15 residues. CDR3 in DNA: TGTGCCAGCAGCCTCTCGGGGGGGGCCAACGGGGAGCTGTTTTTT. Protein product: CASSLSGGANGELFF.

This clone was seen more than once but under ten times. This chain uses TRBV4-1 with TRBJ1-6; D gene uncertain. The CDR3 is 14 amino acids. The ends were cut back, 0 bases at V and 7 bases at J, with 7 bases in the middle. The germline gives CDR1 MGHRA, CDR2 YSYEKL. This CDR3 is CASSQEVRNSPLHF. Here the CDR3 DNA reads TGCGCCAGCAGCCAAGAAGTGCGGAATTCACCCCTCCACTTT.

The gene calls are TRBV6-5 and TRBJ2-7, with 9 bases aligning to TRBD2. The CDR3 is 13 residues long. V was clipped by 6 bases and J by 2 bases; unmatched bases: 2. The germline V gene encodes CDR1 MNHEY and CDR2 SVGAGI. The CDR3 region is CASRRGGAYEQYF. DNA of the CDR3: TGTGCCAGCAGGCGCGGGGGGGCCTACGAGCAGTACTTC.

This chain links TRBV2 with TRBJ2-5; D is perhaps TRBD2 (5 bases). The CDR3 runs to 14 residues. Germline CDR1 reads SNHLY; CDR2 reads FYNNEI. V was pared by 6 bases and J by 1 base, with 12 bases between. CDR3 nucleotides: TGTGCCAGCAGGCGTCCGGGGATCCAAGAGACCCAGTACTTC. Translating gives CASRRPGIQETQYF.

The CDR3 DNA follows: TGTGCCAGTAGTTACACAAGACAGGGTGGCGCGGAGACCCAGTACTTC. Encoded protein: CASSYTRQGGAETQYF. The chain combines TRBV19 with TRBJ2-5; the match to TRBD1 covers 7 bases. Germline V CDR1 and CDR2: LNHDA, SQIVND (reference sequence). The CDR3 consists of 16 residues. Germline trimming cut 5 bases from V and 5 bases from J; bases unmatched to any gene: 14. Using reference TRBV19 and TRBJ2-5 for the parts outside the CDR3, the full variable domain is DGGITQSPKYLFRKEGQNVTLSCEQNLNHDAMYWYRQDPGQGLRLIYYSQIVNDFQKGDIAEGYSVSREKKESFPLTVTSAQKNPTAFYLCASSYTRQGGAETQYFGPGTRLLVL.

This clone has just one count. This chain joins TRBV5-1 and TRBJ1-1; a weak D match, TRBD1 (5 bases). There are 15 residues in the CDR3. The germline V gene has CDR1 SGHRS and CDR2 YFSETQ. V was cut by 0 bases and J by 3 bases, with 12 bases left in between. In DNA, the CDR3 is TGCGCCAGCAGCTTGGCCCCGGGGGTGCACACTGAAGCTTTCTTT. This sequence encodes CASSLAPGVHTEAFF.

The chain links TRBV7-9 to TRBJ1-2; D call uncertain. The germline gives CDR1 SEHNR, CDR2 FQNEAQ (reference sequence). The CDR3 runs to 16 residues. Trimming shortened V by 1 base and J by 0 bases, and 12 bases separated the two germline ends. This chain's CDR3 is CASSLDGYSANYGYTF. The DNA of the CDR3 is TGTGCCAGCAGCTTAGATGGGTACAGTGCTAACTATGGCTACACCTTC.

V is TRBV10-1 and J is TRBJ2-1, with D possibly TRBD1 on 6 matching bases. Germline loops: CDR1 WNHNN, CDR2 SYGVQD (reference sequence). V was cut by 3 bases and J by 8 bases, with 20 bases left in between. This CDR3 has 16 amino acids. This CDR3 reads CASSDVRFAGADEQFF. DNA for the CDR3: TGCGCCAGCAGTGACGTTAGGTTCGCAGGGGCAGATGAGCAGTTCTTC.

This CDR3 reads CASSLVSGLAEAFF. CDR3 in DNA: TGTGCCAGCAGCTTGGTGTCAGGCCTTGCTGAAGCTTTCTTT. The chain joins TRBV5-6 to TRBJ1-1; D unclear. Per the germline V gene, CDR1 is SGHDT and CDR2 is YYEEEE. The CDR3 loop spans 14 amino acids. V was shortened by 0 bases and J by 6 bases, with 12 bases between the two germline ends. The whole variable domain, remainder taken from reference TRBV5-6 and TRBJ1-1, is DAGVTQSPTHLIKTRGQQVTLRCSPKSGHDTVSWYQQALGQGPQFIFQYYEEEERQRGNFPDRFSGHQFPNYSSELNVNALLLGDSALYLCASSLVSGLAEAFFGQGTRLTVV.

CDR3 DNA sequence: TGTGCCAGCAGCTTTATGAGGGGGTGGGCGACTGAAGCTTTCTTT. This gives the protein CASSFMRGWATEAFF. The rearrangement uses TRBV5-8 and TRBJ1-1; TRBD1 is a possible D gene (6 bases). The germline CDR1 and CDR2 sequences are SGHTS and YDEGEE. The CDR3 extends over 15 amino acids. V lost 2 bases to trimming and J lost 5 bases, with 16 bases between them.

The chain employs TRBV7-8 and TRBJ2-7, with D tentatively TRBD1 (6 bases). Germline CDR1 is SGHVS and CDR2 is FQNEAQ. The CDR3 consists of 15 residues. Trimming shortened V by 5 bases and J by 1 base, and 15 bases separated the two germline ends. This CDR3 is CASSQRTDPSYEQYF. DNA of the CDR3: TGTGCCAGCAGCCAGAGGACAGATCCTTCCTACGAGCAGTACTTC. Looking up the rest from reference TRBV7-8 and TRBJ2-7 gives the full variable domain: GAGVSQSPRYKVAKRGQDVALRCDPISGHVSLFWYQQALGQGPEFLTYFQNEAQLDKSGLPSDRFFAERPEGSVSTLKIQRTQQEDSAVYLCASSQRTDPSYEQYFGPGTRLTVT.

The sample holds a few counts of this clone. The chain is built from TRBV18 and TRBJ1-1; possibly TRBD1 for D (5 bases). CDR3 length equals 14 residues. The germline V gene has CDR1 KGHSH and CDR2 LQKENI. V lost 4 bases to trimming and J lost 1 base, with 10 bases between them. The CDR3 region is CASSRSTGNTEAFF. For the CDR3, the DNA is TGTGCCAGCTCACGTTCAACAGGGAACACTGAAGCTTTCTTT.

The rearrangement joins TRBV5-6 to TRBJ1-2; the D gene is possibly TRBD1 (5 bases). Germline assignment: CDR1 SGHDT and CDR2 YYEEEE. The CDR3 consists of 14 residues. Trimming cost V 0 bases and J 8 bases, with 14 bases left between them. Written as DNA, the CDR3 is TGTGCCAGCAGCTTGGAGCAGGGCAATCGGGGCTACACCTTC. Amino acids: CASSLEQGNRGYTF.

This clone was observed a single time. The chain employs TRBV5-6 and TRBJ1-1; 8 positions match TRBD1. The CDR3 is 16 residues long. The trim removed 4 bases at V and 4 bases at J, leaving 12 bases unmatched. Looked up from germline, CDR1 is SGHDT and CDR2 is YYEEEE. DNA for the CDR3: TGTGCCAGCAGCCTAAGGACAGGGTCCCAGGTCACTGAAGCTTTCTTT. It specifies CASSLRTGSQVTEAFF.

CDR3 region: CAWSVRYNEKLFF. CDR3 in DNA: TGTGCCTGGAGTGTGCGGTATAATGAAAAACTGTTTTTT. This chain connects TRBV30 to TRBJ1-4, with unresolved D. Trimming removed 0 bases from V and 4 bases from J, with 6 bases in between. From germline, CDR1 is GTSNPN and CDR2 SVGIG (reference sequence). There are 13 residues in the CDR3.

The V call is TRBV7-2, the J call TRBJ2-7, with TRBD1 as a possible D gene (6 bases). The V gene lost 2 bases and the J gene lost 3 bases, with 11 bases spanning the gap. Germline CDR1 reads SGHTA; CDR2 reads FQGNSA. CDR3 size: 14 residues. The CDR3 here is CASSLLGHYYEQYF. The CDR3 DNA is TGTGCCAGCAGCTTACTGGGACATTACTACGAGCAGTACTTC.

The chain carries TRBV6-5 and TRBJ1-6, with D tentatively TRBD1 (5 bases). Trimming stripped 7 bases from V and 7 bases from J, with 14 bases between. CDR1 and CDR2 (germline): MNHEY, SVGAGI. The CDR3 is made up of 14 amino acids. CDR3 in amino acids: CASTTSGGNSPLHF. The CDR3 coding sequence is TGTGCCAGCACTACTTCCGGGGGGAATTCACCCCTCCACTTT.

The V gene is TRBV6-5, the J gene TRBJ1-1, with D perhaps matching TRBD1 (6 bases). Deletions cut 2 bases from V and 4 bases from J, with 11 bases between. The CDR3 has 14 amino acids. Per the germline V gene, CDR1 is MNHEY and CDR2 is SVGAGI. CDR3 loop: CASSYGGASTEAFF. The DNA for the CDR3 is TGTGCCAGCAGTTACGGGGGGGCTAGCACTGAAGCTTTCTTT.

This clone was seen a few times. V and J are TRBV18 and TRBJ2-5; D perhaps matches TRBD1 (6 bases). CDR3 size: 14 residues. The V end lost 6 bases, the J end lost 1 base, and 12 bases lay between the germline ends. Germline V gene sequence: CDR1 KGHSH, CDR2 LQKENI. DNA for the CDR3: TGTGCCAGCTCCCATGGACAGTCCCAAGAGACCCAGTACTTC. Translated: CASSHGQSQETQYF.

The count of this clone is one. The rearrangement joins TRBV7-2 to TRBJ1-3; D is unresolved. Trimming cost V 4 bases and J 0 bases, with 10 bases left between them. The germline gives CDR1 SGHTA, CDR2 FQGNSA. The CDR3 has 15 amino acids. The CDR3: CASSSTRGSGNTIYF. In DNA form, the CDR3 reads TGTGCCAGCAGCTCAACTCGGGGCTCTGGAAACACCATATATTTT.

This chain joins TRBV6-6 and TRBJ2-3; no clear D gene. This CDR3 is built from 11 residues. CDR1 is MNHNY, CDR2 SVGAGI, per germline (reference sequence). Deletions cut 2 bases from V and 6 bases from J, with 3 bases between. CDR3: CASSYLDTQYF. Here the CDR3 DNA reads TGTGCCAGCAGTTACCTTGATACGCAGTATTTT.